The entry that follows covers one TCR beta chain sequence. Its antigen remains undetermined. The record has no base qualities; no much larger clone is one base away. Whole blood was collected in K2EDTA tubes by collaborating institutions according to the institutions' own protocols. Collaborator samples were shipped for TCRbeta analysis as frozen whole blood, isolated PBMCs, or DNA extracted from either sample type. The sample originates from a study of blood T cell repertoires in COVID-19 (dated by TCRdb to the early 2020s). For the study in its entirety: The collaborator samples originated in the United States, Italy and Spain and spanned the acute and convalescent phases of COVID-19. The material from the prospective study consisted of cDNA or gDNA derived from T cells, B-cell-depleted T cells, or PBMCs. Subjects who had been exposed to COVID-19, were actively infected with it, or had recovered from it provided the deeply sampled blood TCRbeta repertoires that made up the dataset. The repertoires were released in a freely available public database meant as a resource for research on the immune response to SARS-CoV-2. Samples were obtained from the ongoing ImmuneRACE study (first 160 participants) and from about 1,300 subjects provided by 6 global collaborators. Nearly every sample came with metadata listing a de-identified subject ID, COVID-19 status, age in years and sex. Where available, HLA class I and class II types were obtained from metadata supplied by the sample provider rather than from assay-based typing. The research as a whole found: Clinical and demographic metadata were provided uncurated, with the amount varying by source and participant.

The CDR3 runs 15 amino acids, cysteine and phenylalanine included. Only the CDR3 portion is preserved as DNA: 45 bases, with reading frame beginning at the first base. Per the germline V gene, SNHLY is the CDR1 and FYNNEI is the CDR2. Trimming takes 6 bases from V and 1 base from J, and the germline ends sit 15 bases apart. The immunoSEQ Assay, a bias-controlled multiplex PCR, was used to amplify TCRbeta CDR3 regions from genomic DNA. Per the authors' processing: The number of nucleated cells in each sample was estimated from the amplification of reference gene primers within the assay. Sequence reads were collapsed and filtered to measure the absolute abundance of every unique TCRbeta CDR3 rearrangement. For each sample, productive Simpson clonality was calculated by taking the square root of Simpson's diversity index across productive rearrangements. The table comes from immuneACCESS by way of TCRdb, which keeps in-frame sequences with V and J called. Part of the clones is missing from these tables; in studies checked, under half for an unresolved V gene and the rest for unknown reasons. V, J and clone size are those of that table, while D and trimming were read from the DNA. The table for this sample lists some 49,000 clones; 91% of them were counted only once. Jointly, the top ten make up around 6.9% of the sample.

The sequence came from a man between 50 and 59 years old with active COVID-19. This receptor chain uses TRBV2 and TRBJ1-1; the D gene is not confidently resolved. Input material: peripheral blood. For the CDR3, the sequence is CASRPNAGPNTEAFF. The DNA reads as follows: TGTGCCAGCAGACCAAATGCGGGCCCGAACACTGAAGCTTTCTTT.